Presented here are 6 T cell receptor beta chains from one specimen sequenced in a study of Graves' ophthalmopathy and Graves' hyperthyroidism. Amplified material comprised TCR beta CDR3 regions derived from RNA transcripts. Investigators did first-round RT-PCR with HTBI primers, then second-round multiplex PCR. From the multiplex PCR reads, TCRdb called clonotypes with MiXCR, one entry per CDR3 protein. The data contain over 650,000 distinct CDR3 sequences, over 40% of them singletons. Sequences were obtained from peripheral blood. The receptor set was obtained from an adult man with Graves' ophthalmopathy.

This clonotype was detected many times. This chain's CDR3 is CSASHSRAAGNTIYF. CDR3 nucleotide sequence: TGCAGTGCTTCCCACAGTCGGGCCGCTGGAAACACCATATATTTT. This sequence joins TRBV20-1 and TRBJ1-3; no firm D call. Germline-derived CDR1 and CDR2 are DFQATT and SNEGSKA (reference sequence). This CDR3 has 15 residues. V was cut by 5 bases and J by 2 bases, with 16 bases left in between.

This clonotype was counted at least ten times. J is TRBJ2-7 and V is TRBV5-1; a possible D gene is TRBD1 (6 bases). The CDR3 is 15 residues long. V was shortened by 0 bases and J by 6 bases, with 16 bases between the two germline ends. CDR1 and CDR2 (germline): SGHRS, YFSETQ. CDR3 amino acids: CASSLEDSASVEQYF. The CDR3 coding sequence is TGCGCCAGCAGCTTGGAGGACAGCGCTTCGGTCGAGCAGTACTTC.

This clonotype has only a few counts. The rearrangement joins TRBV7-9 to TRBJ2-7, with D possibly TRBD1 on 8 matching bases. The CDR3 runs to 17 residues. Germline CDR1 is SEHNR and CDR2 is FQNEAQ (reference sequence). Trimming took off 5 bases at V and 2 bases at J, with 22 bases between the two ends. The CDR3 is CASSQLQDREGTYEQYF. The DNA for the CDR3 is TGTGCCAGCAGCCAGCTCCAGGACAGGGAGGGTACCTACGAGCAGTACTTC.

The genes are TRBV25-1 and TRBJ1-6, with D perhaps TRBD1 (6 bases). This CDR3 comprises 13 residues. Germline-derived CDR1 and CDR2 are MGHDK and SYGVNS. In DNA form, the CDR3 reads TGTGCTAGATCCACAGGGAACAATTCACCCCTCCACTTT. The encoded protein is CARSTGNNSPLHF.

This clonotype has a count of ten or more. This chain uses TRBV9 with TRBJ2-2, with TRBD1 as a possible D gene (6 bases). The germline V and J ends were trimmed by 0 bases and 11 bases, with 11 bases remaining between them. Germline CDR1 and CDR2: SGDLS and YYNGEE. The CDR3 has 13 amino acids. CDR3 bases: TGTGCCAGCAGCGTAGAGGGGGTCGCCGAGCTGTTTTTT. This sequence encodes CASSVEGVAELFF.

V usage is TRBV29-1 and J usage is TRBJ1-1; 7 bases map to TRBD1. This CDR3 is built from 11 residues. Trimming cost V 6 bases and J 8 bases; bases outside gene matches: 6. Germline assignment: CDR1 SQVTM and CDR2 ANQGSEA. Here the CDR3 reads CSVARDREAFF. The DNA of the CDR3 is TGCAGCGTCGCCAGGGACAGAGAAGCTTTCTTT.